Below, 11 T cell receptor beta chains from the same sample are listed, as sequenced in a study of T cell changes during pregnancy in multiple sclerosis (dated by TCRdb to about 2019). Library preparation used the immunoSEQ multiplex PCR assay. TCRdb re-hosts the immuneACCESS table, in-frame sequences only. Its copies lack some clones; in the studies checked, an unresolved V gene accounts for under half of them, and the cause for the rest is not known. For this sample there are roughly 100,000 clones; roughly nine tenths appear just once. Approximately 0.76% of the sample is in the top ten clones. The sample consisted of peripheral blood, taken in the second trimester of pregnancy. Every receptor here comes from a female donor in good health, enrolled as a control in a pregnancy study.

The CDR3: CASSGPSGSPLHF. The CDR3 region has the DNA TGTGCCAGCAGTGGCCCGTCGGGTTCACCCCTCCACTTT. The rearrangement uses TRBV6-1 and TRBJ1-6, with D unresolved. Germline V lookup: CDR1 MNHNS, CDR2 SASEGT. The CDR3 consists of 13 residues. The V gene lost 4 bases and the J gene lost 9 bases, with 10 bases spanning the gap.

V is TRBV11-2 and J is TRBJ2-1, with D possibly matching TRBD2 (6 bases). CDR1 is SGHAT, CDR2 FQNNGV, per germline. V dropped 5 bases and J dropped 2 bases, with 13 bases sitting between them. CDR3 length: 15 residues. The CDR3 coding sequence is TGTGCCAGCAGCCTCGGGACTCCTGCCTACAATGAGCAGTTCTTC. Translation gives CASSLGTPAYNEQFF.

The J gene is TRBJ2-1, the V gene TRBV5-6; D is ambiguous. The V and J ends lost 0 bases and 9 bases respectively, with 7 bases between them. This CDR3 is built from 12 residues. Germline CDR1 is SGHDT and CDR2 is YYEEEE. This CDR3 is CASSLGPFEQFF. CDR3 DNA sequence: TGTGCCAGCAGCTTGGGGCCCTTTGAGCAGTTCTTC. Using reference TRBV5-6 and TRBJ2-1 for the parts outside the CDR3, the full variable domain is DAGVTQSPTHLIKTRGQQVTLRCSPKSGHDTVSWYQQALGQGPQFIFQYYEEEERQRGNFPDRFSGHQFPNYSSELNVNALLLGDSALYLCASSLGPFEQFFGPGTRLTVL.

This clone was counted between two and nine times. The chain combines TRBV7-9 with TRBJ1-1; D gene ambiguous. CDR3 length: 14 amino acids. Trimming took off 0 bases at V and 10 bases at J, with 15 bases between the two ends. CDR1 SEHNR and CDR2 FQNEAQ come from the germline V gene (reference sequence). CDR3 DNA: TGTGCCAGCAGCTTAGCAGAGGGTCCAGGAGGAGCTTTCTTT. Protein sequence: CASSLAEGPGGAFF.

The chain is built from TRBV7-2 and TRBJ1-1, with TRBD1 matching 8 bases. Trimming removed 2 bases from V and 10 bases from J; junction bases left unmatched: 9. Per germline, CDR1 SGHTA and CDR2 FQGNSA. The CDR3 spans 14 residues. CDR3 amino acids: CASSLIDRGSGAFF. CDR3 coding DNA: TGTGCCAGCAGCTTAATCGACAGGGGATCGGGAGCTTTCTTT.

The chain has TRBV6-4 and TRBJ2-3, with 10 nucleotides matching TRBD2. V was pared by 5 bases and J by 2 bases, with 4 bases of the junction left unmatched. The V gene's germline CDR1 is MRHNA and CDR2 SNTAGT. This CDR3 is 15 amino acids long. CDR3 loop: CASSQSGGATDTQYF. DNA for the CDR3: TGTGCCAGCAGTCAAAGCGGGGGGGCCACAGATACGCAGTATTTT.

This chain connects TRBV7-8 to TRBJ1-2; 8 bases agree with TRBD1. This CDR3 is built from 17 residues. CDR1 is SGHVS, CDR2 FQNEAQ, per germline. V lost 3 bases to trimming and J lost 3 bases; unmatched junction nucleotides: 12. The DNA of the CDR3 is TGTGCCAGCAGCTTCGGGACAGGCGTTCGTGGGGACTATGGCTACACCTTC. Amino acid sequence: CASSFGTGVRGDYGYTF.

V gene TRBV4-1 combines with J gene TRBJ2-2; 14 bases are a match to TRBD2. This CDR3 comprises 16 residues. Germline CDR1 and CDR2: MGHRA and YSYEKL. The junction had 4 bases not matched to a gene; V was cut back by 3 bases and J by 7 bases. The CDR3 loop reads CASSQGLAGDDGELFF. In DNA form, the CDR3 reads TGCGCCAGCAGCCAGGGACTAGCGGGAGATGACGGGGAGCTGTTTTTT.

CDR3 sequence: CARLPDEQFF. CDR3 bases: TGTGCCAGACTACCCGATGAGCAGTTCTTC. The rearrangement links TRBV27 to TRBJ2-1, with D unresolved. CDR1 MNHEY and CDR2 SMNVEV come from the germline V gene (reference sequence). This CDR3 is built from 10 residues. The V end lost 9 bases, the J end lost 8 bases, and 8 bases lay between the germline ends.

The CDR3 region has the DNA TGTGCCAGCTCACACCCGGACATATTAACTGAAGCTTTCTTT. It encodes CASSHPDILTEAFF. This chain joins TRBV18 and TRBJ1-1, with TRBD1 as a possible D gene (5 bases). Trimming removed 4 bases at V and 5 bases at J, with 14 bases between. CDR1 is KGHSH, CDR2 LQKENI, per germline. The CDR3 sequence is 14 residues long.

The V and J genes are TRBV18 and TRBJ1-1; 7 bases agree with TRBD1. The CDR3 has 16 residues. CDR1 and CDR2 (germline): KGHSH, LQKENI. Trimming took 3 bases from V and 1 from J; bases not matched to a gene: 8. The CDR3 DNA follows: TGTGCCAGCTCACCCGACCTCCGGACAGGGAACACTGAAGCTTTCTTT. It codes for CASSPDLRTGNTEAFF.